The T cell receptor beta chain under discussion was sequenced for a study of shared clonotypes between healthy human individuals. In the naive CD8 group, cells lacked CD45RO and were positively selected for CCR7, so terminally differentiated effector memory CD45RA+ cells were left out. V was clipped by 1 base and J by 2 bases, with 9 bases between them. From germline, CDR1 is MDHEN and CDR2 SYDVKM. The CDR3 is made up of 14 amino acids. The data were produced by immunoSEQ multiplex PCR, yet TCRdb's version contains in-frame clones alone and is incomplete. The sample carries 1.5 million to 2.5 million clones, approximately 94% recorded once.

Material: naive CD8+ T cells sorted from blood. The V call is TRBV28, the J call TRBJ2-7; possibly TRBD1 for D (5 bases). This receptor was taken from a man younger than 35 in good health. The CDR3 is CASSLSDTAYEQYF. The CDR3 DNA reads as TGTGCCAGCAGTTTATCGGACACGGCCTACGAGCAGTACTTC.